The rows below give T cell receptor beta chains drawn from one sample of a study of T-cell memory formation after mild COVID-19. TCRdb processed the 5' RACE reads anew with MiXCR; each CDR3 protein has one entry. The data contain roughly 250,000 distinct CDR3 sequences, approximately 15% of them singletons. Sequencing was performed on PBMCs or a T cell subset sorted from them (not recorded which). These receptors all stem from a man aged 18 to 30 who had mild COVID-19 (a few samples of this study predate the infection). Cell type and time point are not known. The CDR3 runs from the conserved cysteine through the conserved F or W. D genes are given only for firm matches. Clone size is shown for a subset of rows, as once, few, many or a class of expanded clone.

clone size: .
V gene: TRBV5-6
D gene: .
J gene: TRBJ2-7
CDR3 DNA: TGTGCCAGCAGCTTCTCCGGGTACGAGCAGTACTTC
CDR3 protein: CASSFSGYEQYF

clone size: .
V gene: TRBV7-2
D gene: .
J gene: TRBJ1-6
CDR3 DNA: TGTGCCAGCAGCTTAGCGCCCGTCTCACCCCTCCACTTT
CDR3 protein: CASSLAPVSPLHF

clone size: many
V gene: TRBV7-2
D gene: .
J gene: TRBJ2-1
CDR3 DNA: TGTGCCAGCAGCTCCTCTAGCTGGAATGAGCAGTTCTTC
CDR3 protein: CASSSSSWNEQFF

clone size: few
V gene: TRBV6-5
D gene: .
J gene: TRBJ1-1
CDR3 DNA: TGTGCCAGCTCCCCGGAGGGACACAACACTGAAGCTTTCTTT
CDR3 protein: CASSPEGHNTEAFF

clone size: few
V gene: TRBV7-2
D gene: TRBD1
J gene: TRBJ2-3
CDR3 DNA: TGTGCCAGCAGCCCCCAGGGACAGGGCACAGATACGCAGTATTTT
CDR3 protein: CASSPQGQGTDTQYF

clone size: few
V gene: TRBV7-9
D gene: TRBD1
J gene: TRBJ1-1
CDR3 DNA: TGTGCCAGCAGGCCCCCGAGTGGGACAGGGGGCACTGAAGCTTTCTTT
CDR3 protein: CASRPPSGTGGTEAFF

clone size: few
V gene: TRBV7-2
D gene: .
J gene: TRBJ2-1
CDR3 DNA: TGTGCCAGCAGCCGCGAGGGGGGCCCTTACAATGAGCAGTTCTTC
CDR3 protein: CASSREGGPYNEQFF

clone size: .
V gene: TRBV4-2
D gene: TRBD1
J gene: TRBJ2-1
CDR3 DNA: TGTGCCAGAAGCCACCCAACCTGGGACAGCCGATACAATGAGCAGTTCTTC
CDR3 protein: CARSHPTWDSRYNEQFF

clone size: few
V gene: TRBV29-1
D gene: .
J gene: TRBJ1-1
CDR3 DNA: TGCAGCGTTGAATTAGGGGGGGGCGCTTCTGAAGCTTTCTTT
CDR3 protein: CSVELGGGASEAFF

clone size: .
V gene: TRBV10-3
D gene: .
J gene: TRBJ2-5
CDR3 DNA: TGTGCCATCAGTGAAGGCGGGGAGACCCAGCACTTC
CDR3 protein: CAISEGGETQHF

clone size: .
V gene: TRBV5-1
D gene: TRBD2
J gene: TRBJ2-3
CDR3 DNA: TGCGCCAGCAGCTTAAGCGGGGTTGGCACAGATACGCAGTATTTT
CDR3 protein: CASSLSGVGTDTQYF

clone size: few
V gene: TRBV18
D gene: .
J gene: TRBJ2-2
CDR3 DNA: TGTGCCAGCTCGCTTATTGACACCGGGGAGCTGTTTTTT
CDR3 protein: CASSLIDTGELFF

clone size: few
V gene: TRBV5-1
D gene: TRBD1
J gene: TRBJ2-3
CDR3 DNA: TGCGCCAGCAGAGGACAGGGGGCAGATACGCAGTATTTT
CDR3 protein: CASRGQGADTQYF

clone size: .
V gene: TRBV7-3
D gene: .
J gene: TRBJ1-1
CDR3 DNA: TGTGCCAGCAGCCCCCACAGGGACACTGAAGCTTTCTTT
CDR3 protein: CASSPHRDTEAFF

clone size: .
V gene: TRBV6-2/TRBV6-3
D gene: TRBD2
J gene: TRBJ2-1
CDR3 DNA: TGTGCCAGCAGTTCGAGCGGGGTTTACAATGAGCAGTTCTTC
CDR3 protein: CASSSSGVYNEQFF

clone size: .
V gene: TRBV3-1
D gene: TRBD2
J gene: TRBJ2-2
CDR3 DNA: TGTGCCAGCAGCCCAGGACTAGCGGGGCACACCGGGGAGCTGTTTTTT
CDR3 protein: CASSPGLAGHTGELFF

clone size: many
V gene: TRBV4-3
D gene: .
J gene: TRBJ1-5
CDR3 DNA: TGCGCCAGCAGCCAAGATTTGGCCACCAATCAGCCCCAGCATTTT
CDR3 protein: CASSQDLATNQPQHF

clone size: .
V gene: TRBV6-5
D gene: .
J gene: TRBJ2-2
CDR3 DNA: TGTGCCAGCAGCGGGGGGCCGGCCGGGGAGCTGTTTTTT
CDR3 protein: CASSGGPAGELFF

clone size: .
V gene: TRBV7-9
D gene: TRBD1
J gene: TRBJ1-2
CDR3 DNA: TGTGCCAGCAGCCCCGGGACAGGGGCCCCCTATGGCTACACCTTC
CDR3 protein: CASSPGTGAPYGYTF

clone size: .
V gene: TRBV4-3
D gene: .
J gene: TRBJ1-2
CDR3 DNA: TGCGCCAGCAGCCAAGAGCACAGACTCCATGGCTACACCTTC
CDR3 protein: CASSQEHRLHGYTF

clone size: .
V gene: TRBV4-3
D gene: .
J gene: TRBJ2-5
CDR3 DNA: TGCGCCAGCAGCCAAGCCATCACAGGGGAGGGAGAGACCCAGTACTTC
CDR3 protein: CASSQAITGEGETQYF

clone size: few
V gene: TRBV5-1
D gene: TRBD1
J gene: TRBJ2-3
CDR3 DNA: TGCGCCAGCAGCTTAGAGGGGGCCAGGACAGATACGCAGTATTTT
CDR3 protein: CASSLEGARTDTQYF

clone size: few
V gene: TRBV20-1
D gene: .
J gene: TRBJ1-3
CDR3 DNA: TGCAGTGCTAGCCGTATAGGGGTCATTGGAAACACCATATATTTT
CDR3 protein: CSASRIGVIGNTIYF

clone size: .
V gene: TRBV7-2
D gene: .
J gene: TRBJ1-4
CDR3 DNA: TGTGCCAGCAGCTTAGGTGCCGGGACGGCAACTAATGAAAAACTGTTTTTT
CDR3 protein: CASSLGAGTATNEKLFF

clone size: few
V gene: TRBV7-2
D gene: .
J gene: TRBJ1-2
CDR3 DNA: TGTGCCAGCAGGGATGGGGGGTCCCATGGCTACACCTTC
CDR3 protein: CASRDGGSHGYTF

clone size: .
V gene: TRBV28
D gene: TRBD1
J gene: TRBJ1-4
CDR3 DNA: TGTGCCAGCAGTTTACCCGGGACAGCTCCCAATGCTAATGAAAAACTGTTTTTT
CDR3 protein: CASSLPGTAPNANEKLFF

clone size: .
V gene: TRBV16
D gene: .
J gene: TRBJ2-4
CDR3 DNA: TGTGCCAGCAGCCAATCGGGGGGAGCCAAAAACATTCAGTACTTC
CDR3 protein: CASSQSGGAKNIQYF

clone size: few
V gene: TRBV11-2
D gene: .
J gene: TRBJ2-1
CDR3 DNA: TGTGCCAGCAGCCACCCTGCACCCTCCTACAATGAGCAGTTCTTC
CDR3 protein: CASSHPAPSYNEQFF

clone size: many
V gene: TRBV5-1
D gene: TRBD2
J gene: TRBJ2-1
CDR3 DNA: TGCGCCAGCAGCTTGGAACTAGCGGGGTACAATGAGCAGTTCTTC
CDR3 protein: CASSLELAGYNEQFF

clone size: .
V gene: TRBV19
D gene: .
J gene: TRBJ2-5
CDR3 DNA: TGTGCCAGTAGTAGTCAGGGTACGGTAGAGACCCAGTACTTC
CDR3 protein: CASSSQGTVETQYF

clone size: .
V gene: TRBV7-9
D gene: .
J gene: TRBJ1-5
CDR3 DNA: TGTGCCAGCAGCTTCCAGGGTAGTGGTCAGCCCCAGCATTTT
CDR3 protein: CASSFQGSGQPQHF

clone size: .
V gene: TRBV5-1
D gene: .
J gene: TRBJ2-2
CDR3 DNA: TGCGCCAGCAGCTTGGCAGGGTTCACCGGGGAGCTGTTTTTT
CDR3 protein: CASSLAGFTGELFF

clone size: .
V gene: TRBV12-3/TRBV12-4
D gene: TRBD1
J gene: TRBJ1-5
CDR3 DNA: TGTGCCAGCAGTTGGGACAGGGGGACCCAGCCCCAGCATTTT
CDR3 protein: CASSWDRGTQPQHF

clone size: few
V gene: TRBV5-1
D gene: .
J gene: TRBJ1-2
CDR3 DNA: TGCGCCAGCAGCTTGGCCTATATCGAAGGTGGCTATGGCTACACCTTC
CDR3 protein: CASSLAYIEGGYGYTF

clone size: .
V gene: TRBV20-1
D gene: .
J gene: TRBJ1-4
CDR3 DNA: TGCAGTGCCCAGCGGAAGAACACCAATGAAAAACTGTTTTTT
CDR3 protein: CSAQRKNTNEKLFF

clone size: many
V gene: TRBV5-1
D gene: .
J gene: TRBJ2-7
CDR3 DNA: TGTGCCAGCTCATCTGATTACGAGCAGTACTTC
CDR3 protein: CASSSDYEQYF

clone size: .
V gene: TRBV28
D gene: .
J gene: TRBJ2-5
CDR3 DNA: TGTGCCAGCAGACCCGCGGGGAAGCAAGAGACCCAGTACTTC
CDR3 protein: CASRPAGKQETQYF

clone size: few
V gene: TRBV24-1
D gene: .
J gene: TRBJ2-3
CDR3 DNA: TGTGCCACCAGCTCGGCCCTCACAGATACGCAGTATTTT
CDR3 protein: CATSSALTDTQYF

clone size: .
V gene: TRBV7-9
D gene: TRBD1
J gene: TRBJ1-2
CDR3 DNA: TGTGCCAGCAGCGGTTCGCTGGGACAGGCTACAGTGCTGTATGGCTACACCTTC
CDR3 protein: CASSGSLGQATVLYGYTF

clone size: .
V gene: TRBV20-1
D gene: .
J gene: TRBJ1-2
CDR3 DNA: TGCAGTGCTAGAGGACAGAGAGACGAATCTAACTATGGCTACACCTTC
CDR3 protein: CSARGQRDESNYGYTF

clone size: .
V gene: TRBV11-2
D gene: .
J gene: TRBJ2-3
CDR3 DNA: TGTGCCAGCAGCCCTGCCGACGGGTCATATACGCAGTATTTT
CDR3 protein: CASSPADGSYTQYF

clone size: few
V gene: TRBV5-4
D gene: .
J gene: TRBJ2-1
CDR3 DNA: TGTGCCAGCAGCTTGGAAGACACGCCGAGCTCCTACAATGAGCAGTTCTTC
CDR3 protein: CASSLEDTPSSYNEQFF

clone size: few
V gene: TRBV25-1
D gene: .
J gene: TRBJ1-3
CDR3 DNA: TGTGCCAGCAGGGACAGTGTGGATGGAAACACCATATATTTT
CDR3 protein: CASRDSVDGNTIYF

clone size: few
V gene: TRBV4-3
D gene: TRBD1
J gene: TRBJ1-5
CDR3 DNA: TGCGCCAGCAGCCAAGATCCCTGGACAGGGGGAGATCAGCCCCAGCATTTT
CDR3 protein: CASSQDPWTGGDQPQHF

clone size: .
V gene: TRBV10-1
D gene: TRBD2
J gene: TRBJ2-1
CDR3 DNA: TGCGCCAGCAGCCGACTAGCGGGGGAGCAAAATGAGCAGTTCTTC
CDR3 protein: CASSRLAGEQNEQFF

clone size: few
V gene: TRBV29-1
D gene: .
J gene: TRBJ1-2
CDR3 DNA: TGCAGCGCCATGACAGACATCTATGGCTACACCTTC
CDR3 protein: CSAMTDIYGYTF

clone size: .
V gene: TRBV3-1
D gene: .
J gene: TRBJ1-2
CDR3 DNA: TGTGCCAGCAGCCAAGAAACGGACCACTATGGCTACACCTTC
CDR3 protein: CASSQETDHYGYTF